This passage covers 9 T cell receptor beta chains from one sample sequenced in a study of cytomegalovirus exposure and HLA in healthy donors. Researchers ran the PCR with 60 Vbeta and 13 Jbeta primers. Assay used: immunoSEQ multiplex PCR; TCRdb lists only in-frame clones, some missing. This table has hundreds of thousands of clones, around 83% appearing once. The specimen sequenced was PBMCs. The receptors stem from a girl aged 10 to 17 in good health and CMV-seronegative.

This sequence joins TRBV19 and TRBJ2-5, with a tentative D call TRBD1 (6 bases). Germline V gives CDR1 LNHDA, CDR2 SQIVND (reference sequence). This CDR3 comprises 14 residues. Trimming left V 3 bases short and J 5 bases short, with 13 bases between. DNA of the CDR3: TGTGCCAGTAGTATTTCAAGGACAGCGGAGACCCAGTACTTC. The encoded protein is CASSISRTAETQYF.

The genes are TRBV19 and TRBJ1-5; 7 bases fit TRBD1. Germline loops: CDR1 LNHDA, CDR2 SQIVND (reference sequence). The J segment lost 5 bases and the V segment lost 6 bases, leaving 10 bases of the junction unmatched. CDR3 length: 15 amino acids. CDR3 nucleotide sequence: TGTGCCAGTAGCCGACAGGGCCAGAGGGATCAGCCCCAGCATTTT. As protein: CASSRQGQRDQPQHF.

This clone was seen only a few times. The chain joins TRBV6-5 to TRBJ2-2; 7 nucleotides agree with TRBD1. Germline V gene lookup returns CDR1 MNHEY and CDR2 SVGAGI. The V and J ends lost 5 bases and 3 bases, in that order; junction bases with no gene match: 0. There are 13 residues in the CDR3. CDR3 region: CASSDRDTGELFF. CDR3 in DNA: TGTGCCAGCAGTGACAGGGACACCGGGGAGCTGTTTTTT.

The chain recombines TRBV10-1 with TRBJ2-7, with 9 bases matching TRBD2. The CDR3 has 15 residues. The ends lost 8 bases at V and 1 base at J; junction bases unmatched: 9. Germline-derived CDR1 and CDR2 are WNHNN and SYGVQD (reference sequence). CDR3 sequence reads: CASRDSGSKSYEQYF. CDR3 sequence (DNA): TGCGCCAGCCGCGATAGCGGGAGTAAGTCCTACGAGCAGTACTTC.

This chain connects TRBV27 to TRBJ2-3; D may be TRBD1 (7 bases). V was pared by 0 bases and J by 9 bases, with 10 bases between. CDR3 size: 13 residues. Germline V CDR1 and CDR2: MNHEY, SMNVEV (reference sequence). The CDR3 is CASSLSQGRTQYF. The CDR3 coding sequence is TGTGCCAGCAGTTTATCACAGGGGAGGACGCAGTATTTT.

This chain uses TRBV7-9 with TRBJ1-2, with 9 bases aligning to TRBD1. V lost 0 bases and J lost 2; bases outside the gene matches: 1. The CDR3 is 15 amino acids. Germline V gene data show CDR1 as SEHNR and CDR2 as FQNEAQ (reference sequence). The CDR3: CASSLAGTGNYGYTF. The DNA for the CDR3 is TGTGCCAGCAGCTTAGCCGGGACAGGGAACTATGGCTACACCTTC.

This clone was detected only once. The CDR3 DNA follows: TGTGCCGCCTTACAGGGGAGCTATAGCAATCAGCCCCAGCATTTT. It specifies CAALQGSYSNQPQHF. The chain combines TRBV28 with TRBJ1-5, with 7 bases matching TRBD1. In germline, CDR1 is MDHEN, CDR2 SYDVKM. The CDR3 is 15 residues long. J was trimmed by 0 bases and V by 11 bases; bases with no gene match: 10.

Written as DNA, the CDR3 is TGTGCCTGGAGTGTAGCTAGCGGCCTCGGTAGAGAGCAGTTCTTC. Translation gives CAWSVASGLGREQFF. The gene calls are TRBV30 and TRBJ2-1; 7 nucleotides agree with TRBD2. V lost 0 bases and J lost 10; bases outside the gene matches: 12. The CDR3 totals 15 residues. The germline V gene has CDR1 GTSNPN and CDR2 SVGIG (reference sequence).

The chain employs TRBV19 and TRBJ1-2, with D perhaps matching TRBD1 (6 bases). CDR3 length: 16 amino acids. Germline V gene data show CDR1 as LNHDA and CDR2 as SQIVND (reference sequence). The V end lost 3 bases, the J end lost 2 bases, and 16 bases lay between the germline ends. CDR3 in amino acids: CASSIRGSSRNYGYTF. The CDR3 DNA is TGTGCCAGTAGTATCAGGGGCAGCTCGAGAAACTATGGCTACACCTTC.